The clone carrying this TCR beta chain occurred a few times. Time point reported: late sampling 161 to 241 days after vaccination in three convalescent patients. This sample is part of a study of vaccination and CD4 T cells after COVID-19. Study background: Diagnosis preceded the drawing of post-COVID samples by a median approximately 100 days (range 35 to 161). Specimens were obtained from a few convalescent patients at day 14 and at days 161 to 241 post-vaccination.

TCRdb reprocessed the PCR reads with MiXCR, giving one entry per CDR3 protein. The sample holds approximately 30,000 distinct CDR3 sequences; around 53% are singletons and the top ten take around 6%. J was trimmed by 7 bases and V by 0 bases; bases with no gene match: 6. The CDR3 sequence is 16 residues long. CDR1 and CDR2 from the germline V gene are LNHNV and YYDKDF (reference sequence). The chain recombines TRBV15 with TRBJ1-6; 7 nucleotides agree with TRBD1. The sample in question was CD4+ T cells from blood, obtained about 7 months after SARS-CoV-2 vaccination. The clonotype was recovered from a human donor who had recovered from COVID-19. Here the CDR3 reads CATSRDSNRGNSPLHF. The CDR3 DNA sequence: TGTGCCACCAGCAGAGATTCTAACAGGGGCAATTCACCCCTCCACTTT. Supplemented by reference TRBV15 and TRBJ1-6, the full variable domain reads DAMVIQNPRYQVTQFGKPVTLSCSQTLNHNVMYWYQQKSSQAPKLLFHYYDKDFNNEADTPDNFQSRRPNTSFCFLDIRSPGLGDTAMYLCATSRDSNRGNSPLHFGNGTRLTVT.